This T cell receptor (beta chain) was identified in a study of T cells in localized non-small cell lung cancer. V was trimmed by 0 bases and J by 1 base, leaving 10 bases between them. The CDR3 length is 16 residues. Germline CDR1 LNHDA, CDR2 SQIVND (reference sequence). With respect to this clone: Its specificity is not known.

TCRdb's table, derived via immunoSEQ multiplex PCR, lists solely in-frame clones and lacks some. There are about 24,000 clones in the sample; under 95% occur only once, and around 15% lies in the top ten. Study-wide results and limits: Researchers found a median approximately 60 of the top 100 tumor clones in adjacent lung. Of the tissues analyzed, uninvolved adjacent lung showed maximal T cell clonality, greater than tumor. Heterogeneity within the tumor remains possible, as just one region underwent sequencing.

This receptor was taken from a man aged 40-75 years with stage III squamous cell lung carcinoma. The chain couples TRBV19 to TRBJ1-5, with D unresolved. The input for sequencing was peripheral blood, taken before any cancer treatment. In DNA, the CDR3 is TGTGCCAGTAGTATAGATCAACGCAGGAGCAATCAGCCCCAGCATTTT. This gives the protein CASSIDQRRSNQPQHF.